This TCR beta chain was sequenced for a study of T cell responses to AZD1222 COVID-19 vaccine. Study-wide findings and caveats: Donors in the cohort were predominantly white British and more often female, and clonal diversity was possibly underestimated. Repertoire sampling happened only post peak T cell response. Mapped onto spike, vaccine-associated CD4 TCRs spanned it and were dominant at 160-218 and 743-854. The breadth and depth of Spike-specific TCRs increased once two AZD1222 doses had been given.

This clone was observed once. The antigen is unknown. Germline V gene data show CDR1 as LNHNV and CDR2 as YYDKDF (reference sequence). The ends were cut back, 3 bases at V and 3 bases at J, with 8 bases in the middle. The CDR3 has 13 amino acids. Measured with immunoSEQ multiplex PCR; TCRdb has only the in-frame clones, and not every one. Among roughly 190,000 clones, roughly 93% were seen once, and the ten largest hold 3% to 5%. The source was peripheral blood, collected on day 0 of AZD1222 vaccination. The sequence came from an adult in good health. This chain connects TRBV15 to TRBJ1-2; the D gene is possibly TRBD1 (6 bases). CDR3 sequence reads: CATSSRGDYGYTF. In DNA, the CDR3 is TGTGCCACCAGCAGCAGGGGTGACTATGGCTACACCTTC. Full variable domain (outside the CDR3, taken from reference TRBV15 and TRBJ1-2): DAMVIQNPRYQVTQFGKPVTLSCSQTLNHNVMYWYQQKSSQAPKLLFHYYDKDFNNEADTPDNFQSRRPNTSFCFLDIRSPGLGDTAMYLCATSSRGDYGYTFGSGTRLTVV.